The rows below give T cell receptor beta chains drawn from one sample of a study of regulatory T cells in long-lasting Graves disease. Via MiXCR, TCRdb re-called the multiplex PCR reads, giving one row per CDR3 protein. The table shows hundreds of thousands of distinct CDR3 sequences, with about 16% occurring only once. The same data also contributed to another study, on T cells in Graves' hyperthyroidism and ophthalmopathy.

The sample here was peripheral blood mononuclear cells (PBMCs), taken at new diagnosis, from a patient treated with antithyroid drugs. All receptors derive from a woman aged 35 to 60 with Graves disease. CDR3s include the opening cysteine and the closing phenylalanine or tryptophan. The D gene is left open where the match is weak. Where a row states a size, it is once, few, many or the class of an expanded clone; other rows omit it.

v_call	clone_size	d_call	j_call	cdr3_aa	cdr3_nt
TRBV10-3	few	TRBD2	TRBJ2-5	CAISESILGGRKETQYF	TGTGCCATCAGTGAGTCGATTTTGGGGGGGAGAAAAGAGACCCAGTACTTC
TRBV11-3	many	TRBD2	TRBJ2-1	CASSPPQRDFNEQFF	TGTGCCAGCAGCCCGCCTCAGCGGGACTTCAATGAGCAGTTCTTC
TRBV29-1	-	TRBD1	TRBJ1-1	CSASGQANTEAFF	TGCAGCGCTTCGGGACAGGCGAACACTGAAGCTTTCTTT
TRBV5-1	-	-	TRBJ2-2	CASSFTGVNTGELFF	TGCGCCAGCAGCTTTACGGGGGTCAACACCGGGGAGCTGTTTTTT
TRBV10-3	-	-	TRBJ2-3	CAISASSMTDTQYF	TGTGCCATCAGTGCCTCCTCCATGACAGATACGCAGTATTTT
TRBV3-1	few	-	TRBJ2-3	CASSPTRGTSTDTQYF	TGTGCCAGCAGCCCCACCAGGGGTACTAGCACAGATACGCAGTATTTT
TRBV12-3/TRBV12-4	few	-	TRBJ2-3	CASSSPGHGTDTQYF	TGTGCCAGCAGTTCCCCGGGTCATGGGACAGATACGCAGTATTTT
TRBV6-1	few	-	TRBJ1-2	CASAVDGGGYGYTF	TGTGCCAGCGCGGTAGATGGCGGGGGCTATGGCTACACCTTC
TRBV30	many	-	TRBJ2-1	CAWVPGHLSYNEQFF	TGTGCCTGGGTCCCGGGACACCTTTCCTACAATGAGCAGTTCTTC
TRBV12-3/TRBV12-4	few	-	TRBJ2-5	CASSLEQGETQYF	TGTGCCAGCAGTTTAGAGCAGGGAGAGACCCAGTACTTC
TRBV12-3/TRBV12-4	many	TRBD2	TRBJ2-5	CASSTYGLAGAQETQYF	TGTGCCAGCAGTACATATGGACTAGCGGGGGCCCAAGAGACCCAGTACTTC
TRBV19	few	TRBD1	TRBJ2-7	CASSMGTGIHEQYF	TGTGCCAGTAGTATGGGGACAGGGATCCACGAGCAGTACTTC
TRBV14	-	TRBD1	TRBJ1-2	CASSQDSGGGYGYTF	TGTGCCAGCAGCCAAGATTCAGGGGGCGGCTATGGCTACACCTTC
TRBV6-2/TRBV6-3	-	-	TRBJ1-1	CASSDVSGGLWYTEAFF	TGTGCCAGCAGTGATGTCAGCGGGGGGCTGTGGTACACTGAAGCTTTCTTT
TRBV20-1	many	-	TRBJ1-2	CSARTALYGYTF	TGCAGTGCGCGGACAGCTCTGTATGGCTACACCTTC
TRBV5-6	few	-	TRBJ1-2	CASSADGPSPTF	TGTGCCAGCAGCGCTGACGGGCCTTCTCCTACCTTC
TRBV3-1	many	-	TRBJ2-3	CASSQDRLGDTQYF	TGTGCCAGCAGCCAAGATAGACTTGGGGATACGCAGTATTTT
TRBV2	-	-	TRBJ1-5	CASSAVGSNQPQHF	TGTGCCAGCAGCGCTGTGGGGAGCAATCAGCCCCAGCATTTT
TRBV10-3	few	-	TRBJ2-1	CASTPATFNEQFF	TGTGCCTCCACACCGGCGACTTTTAATGAGCAGTTCTTC
TRBV3-1	many	TRBD1	TRBJ1-4	CASTDRGGSEKLFF	TGTGCCAGCACGGACAGGGGGGGTAGTGAAAAACTGTTTTTT
TRBV6-5	few	-	TRBJ2-1	CASSYSRDNEQFF	TGTGCCAGCAGTTACTCACGGGACAATGAGCAGTTCTTC
TRBV20-1	-	-	TRBJ2-5	CSARDPRTETQYF	TGCAGTGCTAGAGATCCCAGGACGGAGACCCAGTACTTC
TRBV6-4	-	TRBD1	TRBJ2-5	CASSEDRFSPQYF	TGTGCCAGCAGTGAGGACAGGTTCTCCCCCCAGTACTTC